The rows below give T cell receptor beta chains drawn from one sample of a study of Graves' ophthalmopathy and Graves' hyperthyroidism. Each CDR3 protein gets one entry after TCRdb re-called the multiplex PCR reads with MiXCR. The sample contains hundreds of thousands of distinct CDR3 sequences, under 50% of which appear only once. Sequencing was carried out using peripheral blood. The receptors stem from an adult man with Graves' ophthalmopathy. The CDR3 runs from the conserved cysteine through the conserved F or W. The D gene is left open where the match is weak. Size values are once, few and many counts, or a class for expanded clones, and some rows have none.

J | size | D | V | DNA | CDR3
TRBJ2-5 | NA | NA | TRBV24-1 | TGTGCCACCAGTGATGGACCCGGAGAGACCCAGTACTTC | CATSDGPGETQYF
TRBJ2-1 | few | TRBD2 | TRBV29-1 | TGCAGCGTTGAACTTAGCGGGAGATTAAATGAGCAGTTCTTC | CSVELSGRLNEQFF
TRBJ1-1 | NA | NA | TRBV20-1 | TGCAGTGCCGGAGGGGCGAACACCGAAGCTTTCTTT | CSAGGANTEAFF
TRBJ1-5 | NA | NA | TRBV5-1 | TGCGCCAGCAGCTTGGAGTCGATTGGGGGTCAGCCCCAGCATTTT | CASSLESIGGQPQHF
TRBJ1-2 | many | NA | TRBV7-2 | TGTGCCAGCAGCATCGGCCATTATGGCTACACCTTC | CASSIGHYGYTF
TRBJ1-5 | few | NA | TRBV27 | TGTGCCAGCAGTTTAATGGGGCCCAGGCCCCAGCATTTT | CASSLMGPRPQHF
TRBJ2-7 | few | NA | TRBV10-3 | TGTGCCATCAGTGAGTCCGCCTTGAGAAGCTCCTACGAGCAGTACTTC | CAISESALRSSYEQYF
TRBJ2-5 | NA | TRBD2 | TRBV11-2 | TGTGCCAGCAAACTCGGGGGGGAGCCGACCCAGTACTTC | CASKLGGEPTQYF
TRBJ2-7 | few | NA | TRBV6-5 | TGTGCCAGCAGTTACTCGAGTCGAACCTACGAGCAGTACTTC | CASSYSSRTYEQYF
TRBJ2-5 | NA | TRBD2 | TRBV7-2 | TGTGCCAGCAGCCAGGCCGGGACTAGAGAAGAGACCCAGTACTTC | CASSQAGTREETQYF
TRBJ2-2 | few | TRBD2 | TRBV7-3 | TGTGCCAGCAGCTTATATAGCGGGAGGAACACCGGGGAGCTGTTTTTT | CASSLYSGRNTGELFF
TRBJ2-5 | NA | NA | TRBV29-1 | TGCAGCGGGAGTGGGGGCTCGGGGACCCAGTACTTC | CSGSGGSGTQYF
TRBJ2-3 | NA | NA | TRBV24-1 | TGTGCCACCAGCGGGCCTGGGGGAGATACGCAGTATTTT | CATSGPGGDTQYF
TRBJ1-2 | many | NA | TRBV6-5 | TGTGCCAGCAGTTACTCCATCAGGGGAGACTATGGCTACACCTTC | CASSYSIRGDYGYTF
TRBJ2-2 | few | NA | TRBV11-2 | TGTGCCAGCAGCTTAGACGGCCAGATACTGAACACCGGGGAGCTGTTTTTT | CASSLDGQILNTGELFF
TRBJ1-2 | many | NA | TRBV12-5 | TGTGCTAGTGGTTTGTGGGGGGAAGGCTACACCTTC | CASGLWGEGYTF
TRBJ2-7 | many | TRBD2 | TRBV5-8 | TGTGCCAGCAGCGGGGGGGGTGTGGAGCAGTACTTC | CASSGGGVEQYF
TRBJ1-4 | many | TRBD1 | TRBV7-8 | TGTGCCAGCAGCAACAGGGGGGCTAATGAAAAACTGTTTTTT | CASSNRGANEKLFF
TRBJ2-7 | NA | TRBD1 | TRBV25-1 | TGTGCCAGCTCTAAAGGGACAGCTTCCGACGAGCAGTACTTC | CASSKGTASDEQYF